This T cell receptor (beta chain) was sequenced in a study of Ad26.COV2.S vaccination and SARS-CoV-2 variants. This clone has only a few counts. Profiling relied on immunoSEQ multiplex PCR, and the TCRdb table lists in-frame clones only, not all of them. Altogether 400,000 or so clones are present, approximately 90% being singletons, with the ten largest covering 3.5%. The treatment: roughly 19 received Ad26.COV2.S at low or high dose, single or two shots; a few received placebo; per-sample allocation not given. On day 63 after the first injection, vaccine and placebo recipients gave samples. Boston supplied an adult donor aged 18-55 years. The CDR3 has 12 residues. Per the germline V gene, CDR1 is SQVTM and CDR2 is ANQGSEA. Deletions cut 4 bases from V and 6 bases from J, with 13 bases between.

The sequence was obtained from a person between 18 and 65 years old who received the Ad26.COV2.S COVID-19 vaccine or a placebo. J is TRBJ2-7 and V is TRBV29-1, with D unclear. The source was peripheral blood, collected in a trial of Ad26.COV2.S vaccine versus placebo. Here the CDR3 reads CSVVFLGSEQYF. CDR3 nucleotides: TGCAGCGTTGTGTTTTTGGGTAGCGAGCAGTACTTC.